This T cell receptor beta chain was observed in a study of control samples from healthy donors and cancer patients. This CDR3 is built from 16 residues. The assay was immunoSEQ multiplex PCR, and TCRdb's table has in-frame clones only and misses some. The sample comprises over 150,000 clones, under 96% of which are singletons, and just over 1% rests with the top ten. This sequence originates from a woman aged 25 to 45 in good health. The chain recombines TRBV21-1 with TRBJ1-1. TRBV21-1 is listed as a pseudogene. Sequencing was done on a sample of blood. CDR3 DNA: TGTGCCAGCCACAGCAGCGGGGTGGGTCCGAACACTGAAGCTTTCTTT. It translates to CASHSSGVGPNTEAFF.